This T cell receptor beta chain came from a study of tumor-infiltrating lymphocytes in primary liver carcinoma. About the research overall: The cohort consisted of patients whose primary liver carcinoma was surgically resected. Patients comprised men and women whose ages fell between 30 and 69 years.

The input was 500 ng total RNA; TCR beta cDNA was made from it with a constant-region primer. The TCR beta library was amplified through three nested multiplex PCR rounds in a modified ARM-PCR procedure. Each of the first two PCR rounds ran approximately 9 cycles with TRBV1-TRBV30 forward and C-beta reverse primers. One entry per CDR3 protein, called by TCRdb with MiXCR from the multiplex PCR reads. In the table there are fewer than 350,000 distinct CDR3 sequences, about two thirds of which are singletons. Blood RNA was derived from unsorted whole blood, and germline DNA was extracted too. Note on this clonotype: A read error may account for a junction end that differs from germline.

The CDR3 loop spans 19 amino acids. Germline CDR1 is MNHNY and CDR2 is SVGAGI (reference sequence). V gene TRBV6-6 combines with J gene TRBJ2-7; TRBD2 aligns across 13 bases. The sequence came from a man aged 35 to 55 with primary liver carcinoma and hepatitis B virus infection. The source material was peripheral blood. CDR3 DNA sequence: TGTGCCAGCAGTTACTCGATCGGGACTAGCGGGACTAGCTCCTACGAGGAGTACTTC. Translated: CASSYSIGTSGTSSYEEYF.